The 25 T cell receptor beta chains presented below share a single source sample, sequenced in a study of T cell responses to AZD1222 COVID-19 vaccine. TCRdb's table, derived via immunoSEQ multiplex PCR, lists solely in-frame clones and lacks some. This table holds approximately 45,000 clones, about 91% found once. The source was peripheral blood, collected 28 days after the second AZD1222 dose. Receptor source: an adult who received the AZD1222 COVID-19 vaccine.

The chain is built from TRBV2 and TRBJ2-2; a weak D match, TRBD1 (6 bases). This CDR3 region has 14 residues. Trimming removed 5 bases at V and 0 bases at J, with 7 bases between. Germline V gene data show CDR1 as SNHLY and CDR2 as FYNNEI. The DNA of the CDR3 is TGTGCCAGCAGTTGGACAGCGAACACCGGGGAGCTGTTTTTT. Translation gives CASSWTANTGELFF.

This chain links TRBV7-9 with TRBJ1-1; D call uncertain. Trimming stripped 5 bases from V and 1 base from J, with 11 bases between. The CDR3 contains 14 residues. Germline CDR1 is SEHNR and CDR2 is FQNEAQ (reference sequence). CDR3 sequence (DNA): TGTGCCAGCAGCCCGTTCAAGGAGAACACTGAAGCTTTCTTT. Translation gives CASSPFKENTEAFF.

The chain combines TRBV9 with TRBJ1-2; the D is unclear. Deletions cut 2 bases from V and 2 bases from J, with 7 bases between. Germline V gene lookup returns CDR1 SGDLS and CDR2 YYNGEE. CDR3 size: 13 residues. CDR3 coding DNA: TGTGCCAGCAGCGTGGAAGGGAACTATGGCTACACCTTC. Amino acids: CASSVEGNYGYTF.

In nucleotides, the CDR3 is TGTGCCAGCAGCTCTTGGACTAGCGGGAGCTACGAGCAGTACTTC. Encoded protein: CASSSWTSGSYEQYF. J is TRBJ2-7 and V is TRBV7-9; 13 positions match TRBD2. V lost 4 bases, J lost 3 bases, and 3 bases stayed unmatched. Germline lookup yields CDR1 SEHNR and CDR2 FQNEAQ (reference sequence). This CDR3 is 15 amino acids long.

CDR3: CASSVGTANEKLFF. CDR3 DNA: TGTGCCAGCAGTGTCGGGACAGCTAATGAAAAACTGTTTTTT. This chain joins TRBV27 and TRBJ1-4; 7 bases map to TRBD1. This CDR3 region has 14 residues. Germline V lookup: CDR1 MNHEY, CDR2 SMNVEV (reference sequence). Trimming cost V 5 bases and J 3 bases; bases outside gene matches: 3.

The J gene is TRBJ2-2, the V gene TRBV7-2, with D possibly being TRBD2 (7 bases). V dropped 5 bases and J dropped 16 bases, with 20 bases sitting between them. CDR1 and CDR2 from the germline V gene are SGHTA and FQGNSA. This CDR3 region has 13 residues. CDR3 amino acids: CASSPNDGGHQFF. DNA of the CDR3: TGTGCCAGCAGCCCTAATGACGGGGGGCATCAGTTTTTT.

The V and J genes are TRBV10-2 and TRBJ2-5; 9 bases agree with TRBD1. Germline CDR1 reads WSHSY; CDR2 reads SAAADI. The CDR3 runs 15 residues. The V and J ends lost 0 bases and 9 bases, in that order; junction bases with no gene match: 8. The chain's CDR3 is CASSESDRGYSPQYF. CDR3 DNA sequence: TGCGCCAGCAGTGAGTCCGACAGGGGGTACTCTCCCCAGTACTTC.

The chain recombines TRBV5-1 with TRBJ1-2, with 12 nucleotides matching TRBD1. The V gene's germline CDR1 is SGHRS and CDR2 YFSETQ. V shed 4 bases, J shed 3 bases, and the junction held 4 bases outside the gene matches. The length of the CDR3 is 15 residues. The CDR3 is CASSGGTGGDYGYTF. The CDR3, as DNA: TGCGCCAGCAGCGGAGGGACAGGGGGCGACTATGGCTACACCTTC.

This sequence joins TRBV15 and TRBJ1-1, with 7 bases aligning to TRBD1. The V and J ends lost 1 base and 10 bases, in that order; junction bases with no gene match: 9. Germline V gene lookup returns CDR1 LNHNV and CDR2 YYDKDF (reference sequence). This CDR3 has 14 residues. CDR3 DNA sequence: TGTGCCACCAGCAGAGTCACAGGGGTAGATTCAGCTTTCTTT. It codes for CATSRVTGVDSAFF.

The CDR3 sequence: CASSPWTDEAFF. In nucleotides, the CDR3 is TGTGCCAGCAGTCCCTGGACAGATGAAGCTTTCTTT. The chain carries TRBV12-3 or TRBV12-4 and TRBJ1-1, with D perhaps matching TRBD1 (6 bases). Trimming took off 5 bases at V and 7 bases at J, with 11 bases between the two ends. The CDR3 is made up of 12 amino acids.

The CDR3 DNA follows: TGCGCCAGCAGCCTGGGGACTAGCGGAGGCACAGATACGCAGTATTTT. Protein product: CASSLGTSGGTDTQYF. The chain combines TRBV5-1 with TRBJ2-3, with 11 positions matching TRBD2. Losses at the gene ends were 4 bases for V and 1 base for J; bases not matched to a gene: 5. CDR3 length: 16 amino acids. Per germline, CDR1 SGHRS and CDR2 YFSETQ. The variable domain in full, completed from reference TRBV5-1 and TRBJ2-3, reads KAGVTQTPRYLIKTRGQQVTLSCSPISGHRSVSWYQQTPGQGLQFLFEYFSETQRNKGNFPGRFSGRQFSNSRSEMNVSTLELGDSALYLCASSLGTSGGTDTQYFGPGTRLTVL.

As concerns this clone: At one end, the junction sequence differs from germline, possibly due to a read error. This chain links TRBV7-7 with TRBJ2-5; 8 positions agree with TRBD1. CDR1 and CDR2 (germline): SSHAT, FNYEAQ (reference sequence). The CDR3 contains 16 residues. DNA of the CDR3: TGTGCTAGCAGCTTAGGTTTGAACAGGGGGCAAGAGACCCAGTACTTC. Residues: CASSLGLNRGQETQYF.

This clone turned up a few times. J is TRBJ1-1 and V is TRBV5-1; unclear D gene. The CDR3 is 15 amino acids. Germline lookup yields CDR1 SGHRS and CDR2 YFSETQ. V was pared by 0 bases and J by 7 bases, with 16 bases between. The DNA for the CDR3 is TGCGCCAGCAGCTTGGACTTGACCCGCGGGATTGAAGCTTTCTTT. Translation: CASSLDLTRGIEAFF.

This chain links TRBV6-5 with TRBJ2-1; the D is unclear. The CDR3 consists of 15 residues. The V end lost 8 bases, the J end lost 2 bases, and 16 bases lay between the germline ends. Germline V lookup: CDR1 MNHEY, CDR2 SVGAGI. CDR3 sequence: CASHSTENAYNEQFF. In nucleotides, the CDR3 is TGTGCCAGCCACTCCACAGAGAATGCCTACAATGAGCAGTTCTTC.

The chain links TRBV2 to TRBJ2-5, with 11 bases aligning to TRBD1. The trim removed 0 bases at V and 4 bases at J, leaving 4 bases unmatched. CDR1 and CDR2 from the germline V gene are SNHLY and FYNNEI. CDR3 length: 16 amino acids. CDR3: CASSEALGQGAETQYF. In DNA form, the CDR3 reads TGTGCCAGCAGTGAAGCGCTAGGACAGGGGGCAGAGACCCAGTACTTC.

The chain is built from TRBV9 and TRBJ2-3; maybe TRBD1 (5 bases). Germline lookup yields CDR1 SGDLS and CDR2 YYNGEE. Trimming removed 3 bases from V and 1 base from J, with 27 bases in between. CDR3 size: 20 residues. CDR3 sequence reads: CASSELSTPRALSGTDTQYF. As DNA, the CDR3 is TGTGCCAGCAGCGAGCTGAGTACCCCCAGGGCTCTTTCTGGCACAGATACGCAGTATTTT.

The sample holds one count of this clone. The gene calls are TRBV4-2 and TRBJ2-2; the D call may be TRBD1 or TRBD2 (5 bases each). Looked up from germline, CDR1 is LGHNA and CDR2 is YNFKEQ. Trimming pared 1 base from V and 6 bases from J, leaving 15 bases between. This CDR3 contains 16 residues. The DNA for the CDR3 is TGTGCCAGCAGCCAAGGAGGGGCCCACCGCCCCGGGGAGCTGTTTTTT. It encodes CASSQGGAHRPGELFF.

This clone was seen more than once but under ten times. The V call is TRBV27, the J call TRBJ2-5; no reliable D call. The CDR3 has 13 amino acids. V lost 3 bases, J lost 5 bases, and 10 bases lay in between. CDR1 is MNHEY, CDR2 SMNVEV, per germline (reference sequence). The CDR3 protein is CASSFSGRETQYF. In DNA form, the CDR3 reads TGTGCCAGCAGTTTCTCGGGTAGGGAGACCCAGTACTTC.

This clone was seen only once. The chain employs TRBV5-1 and TRBJ1-2, with D unresolved. The CDR3 length is 17 residues. V was shortened by 4 bases and J by 0 bases, with 19 bases between the two germline ends. Germline CDR1 reads SGHRS; CDR2 reads YFSETQ. CDR3 bases: TGCGCCAGCAGCACCCTACCTTCACAAACCTCTAACTATGGCTACACCTTC. It translates to CASSTLPSQTSNYGYTF.

The rearrangement joins TRBV6-5 to TRBJ1-1; no definite D call. V was trimmed by 6 bases and J by 0 bases, leaving 8 bases between them. The CDR3 spans 13 residues. Per germline, CDR1 MNHEY and CDR2 SVGAGI. This chain's CDR3 is CASSTVLNTEAFF. DNA of the CDR3: TGTGCCAGCAGCACGGTTTTGAACACTGAAGCTTTCTTT.

This rearrangement joins TRBV6-5 to TRBJ1-5; D remains ambiguous. Trimming left V 7 bases short and J 5 bases short, with 12 bases between. CDR3 length: 13 amino acids. The germline V gene encodes CDR1 MNHEY and CDR2 SVGAGI. For the CDR3, the DNA is TGTGCCAGCACCCTGAGGCGGGATCAGCCCCAGCATTTT. Its protein is CASTLRRDQPQHF.

The genes are TRBV4-1 and TRBJ2-7, with no clear D. Deletions cut 0 bases from V and 0 bases from J, with 9 bases between. The CDR3 extends over 15 amino acids. Germline CDR1 reads MGHRA; CDR2 reads YSYEKL. The CDR3 spells CASSQDFVSSYEQYF. CDR3 bases: TGCGCCAGCAGCCAAGATTTCGTCAGCTCCTACGAGCAGTACTTC.

This clone was counted only a few times. The rearrangement joins TRBV13 to TRBJ2-2; a weak D match, TRBD2 (6 bases). Germline V CDR1 and CDR2: PRHDT, FYEKMQ (reference sequence). This CDR3 region has 16 residues. The V end was cut by 5 bases, the J end by 7 bases, with 20 bases between. The CDR3 DNA follows: TGTGCCAGCAGCCCCAGGAGGGGTTTAGGTGTCGGGGAGCTGTTTTTT. This encodes CASSPRRGLGVGELFF.

This rearrangement joins TRBV6-2 or TRBV6-3 to TRBJ2-7; D possibly corresponds to TRBD2 (5 bases). The CDR3 is 14 amino acids. In germline, CDR1 is MNHEY, CDR2 SVGEGT. The V end was cut by 6 bases, the J end by 0 bases, with 12 bases between. DNA for the CDR3: TGTGCCAGCAGCTCGCGACGGGACTCCTACGAGCAGTACTTC. This encodes CASSSRRDSYEQYF.

CDR3: CASSASGTRTQYF. The CDR3 bases are TGTGCCAGCAGCGCATCCGGGACCCGTACGCAGTATTTT. This chain joins TRBV3-1 (or the pseudogene TRBV3-2) and TRBJ2-3; either TRBD1 or TRBD2 may fit D (5 bases each). The CDR3 extends over 13 amino acids. Germline values: CDR1 LGHDT, CDR2 YNNKEL (reference sequence). The V end lost 5 bases, the J end lost 8 bases, and 14 bases lay between the germline ends.